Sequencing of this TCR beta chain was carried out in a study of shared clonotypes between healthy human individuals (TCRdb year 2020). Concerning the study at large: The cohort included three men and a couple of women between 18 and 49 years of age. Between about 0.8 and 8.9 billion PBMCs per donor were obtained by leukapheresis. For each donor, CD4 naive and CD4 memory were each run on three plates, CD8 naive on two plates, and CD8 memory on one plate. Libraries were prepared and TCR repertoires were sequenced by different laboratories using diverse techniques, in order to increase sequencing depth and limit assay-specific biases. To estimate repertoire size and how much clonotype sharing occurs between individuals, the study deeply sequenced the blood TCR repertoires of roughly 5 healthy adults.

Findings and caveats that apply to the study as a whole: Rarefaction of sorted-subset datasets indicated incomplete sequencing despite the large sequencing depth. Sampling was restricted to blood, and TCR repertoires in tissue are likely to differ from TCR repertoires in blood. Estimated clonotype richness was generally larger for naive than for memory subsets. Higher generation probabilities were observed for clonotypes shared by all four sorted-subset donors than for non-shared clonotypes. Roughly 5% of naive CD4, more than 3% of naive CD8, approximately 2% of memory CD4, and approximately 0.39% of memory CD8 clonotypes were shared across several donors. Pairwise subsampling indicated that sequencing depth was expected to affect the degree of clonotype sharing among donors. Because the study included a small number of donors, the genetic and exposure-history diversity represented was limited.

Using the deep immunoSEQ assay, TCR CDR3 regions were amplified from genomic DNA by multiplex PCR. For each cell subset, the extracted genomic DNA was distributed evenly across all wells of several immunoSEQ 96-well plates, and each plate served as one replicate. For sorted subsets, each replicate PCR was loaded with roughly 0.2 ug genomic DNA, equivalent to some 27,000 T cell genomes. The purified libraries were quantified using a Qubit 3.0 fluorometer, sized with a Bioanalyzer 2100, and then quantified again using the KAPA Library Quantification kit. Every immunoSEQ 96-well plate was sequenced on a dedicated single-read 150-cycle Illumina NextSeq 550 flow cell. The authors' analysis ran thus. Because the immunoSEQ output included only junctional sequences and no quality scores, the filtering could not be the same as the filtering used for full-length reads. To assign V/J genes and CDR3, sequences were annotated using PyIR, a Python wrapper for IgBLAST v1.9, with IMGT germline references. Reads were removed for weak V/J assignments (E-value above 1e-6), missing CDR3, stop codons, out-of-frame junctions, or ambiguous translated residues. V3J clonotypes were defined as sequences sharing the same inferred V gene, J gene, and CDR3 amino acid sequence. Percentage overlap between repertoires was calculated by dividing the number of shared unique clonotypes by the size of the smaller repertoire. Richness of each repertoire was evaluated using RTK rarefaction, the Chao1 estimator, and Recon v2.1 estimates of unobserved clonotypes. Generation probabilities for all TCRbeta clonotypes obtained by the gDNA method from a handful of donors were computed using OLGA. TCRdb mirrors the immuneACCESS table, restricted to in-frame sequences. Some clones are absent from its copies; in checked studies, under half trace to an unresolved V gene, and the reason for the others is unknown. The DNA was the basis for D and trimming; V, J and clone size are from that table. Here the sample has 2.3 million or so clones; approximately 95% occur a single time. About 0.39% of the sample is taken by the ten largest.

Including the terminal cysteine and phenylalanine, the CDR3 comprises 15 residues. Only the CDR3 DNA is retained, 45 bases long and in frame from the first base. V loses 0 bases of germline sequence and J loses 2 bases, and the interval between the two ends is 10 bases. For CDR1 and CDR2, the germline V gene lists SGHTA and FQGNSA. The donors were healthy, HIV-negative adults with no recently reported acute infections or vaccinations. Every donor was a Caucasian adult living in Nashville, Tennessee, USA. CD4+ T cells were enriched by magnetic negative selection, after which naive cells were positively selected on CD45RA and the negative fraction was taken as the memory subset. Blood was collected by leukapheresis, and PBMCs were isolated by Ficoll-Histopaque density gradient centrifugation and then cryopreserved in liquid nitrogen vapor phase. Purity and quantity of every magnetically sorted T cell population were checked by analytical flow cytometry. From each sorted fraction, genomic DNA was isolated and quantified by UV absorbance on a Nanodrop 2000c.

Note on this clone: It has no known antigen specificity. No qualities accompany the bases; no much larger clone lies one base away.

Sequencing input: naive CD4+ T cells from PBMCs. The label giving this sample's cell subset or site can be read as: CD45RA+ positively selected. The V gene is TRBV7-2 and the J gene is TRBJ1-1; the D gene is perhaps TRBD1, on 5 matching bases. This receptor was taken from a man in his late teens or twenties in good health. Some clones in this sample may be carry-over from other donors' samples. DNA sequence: TGTGCCAGCAGCTTAGCCCGGGACTACAACACTGAAGCTTTCTTT. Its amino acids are CASSLARDYNTEAFF.